The present T cell receptor (beta chain) was sequenced within a study of shared clonotypes between healthy human individuals. Overall study: Samples came from two female and a few male donors aged 18 to 49. Plates per donor: three CD4 naive, three CD4 memory, two CD8 naive, one CD8 memory. Whole-study results and caveats: As a rule, naive subsets had a larger estimated richness than memory subsets.

Details on this clone: The antigen is not known. The germline gene is not matched at one end of the junction; a read error may be the cause. In the same sample, other DNA sequences code for this CDR3.

Produced via immunoSEQ multiplex PCR; TCRdb's table is partial and in-frame only. Of roughly 1.4 million clones in the sample, approximately 98.5% are singletons; the top ten hold 0.3% to 0.45%. Germline V gene sequence: CDR1 KGHSH, CDR2 LQKENI. The CDR3 runs 12 residues. V usage is TRBV18 and J usage is TRBJ2-7; no firm D call. The sequence was obtained from a man aged 30-40 years in good health. The sequenced sample consisted of naive CD4+ T cells sorted from blood. Subset defined: CD45RA+ positively selected. CDR3 in amino acids: CASSPRGDEQYF. CDR3 in DNA: TGTGCCAGCTCTCCACGTGGGGACGAGCAGTACTTC.